This T cell receptor (beta chain) was sequenced for a study of blood T cell repertoires in COVID-19. Only in-frame clones appear in the TCRdb table, and some are missing; sequencing was by immunoSEQ multiplex PCR. The repertoire includes 250,000 to 350,000 clones, approximately 88% of them detected once, and approximately 1.5% sits in the top ten. Per germline, CDR1 MGHRA and CDR2 YSYEKL. Trimming shortened V by 2 bases and J by 2 bases, and 9 bases separated the two germline ends. The CDR3 loop spans 14 amino acids. The TCR comes from a human donor with COVID-19, enrolled during active disease. The donor label of this sample is uncertain. This chain joins TRBV4-1 and TRBJ1-2; D might be TRBD1 (6 bases). The specimen was peripheral blood. In DNA, the CDR3 is TGCGCCAGCAGCCAACCAGGGGCAAACTATGGCTACACCTTC. Protein: CASSQPGANYGYTF.